This TCR beta chain emerged from a study of blood T cell repertoires in COVID-19. Whole-study context: COVID-19 samples collected from the United States, Italy and Spain covered acute and convalescent phases. Sample material is recorded as cDNA or gDNA derived from T cells, B-cell-depleted T cells, or PBMCs.

CDR1 and CDR2 from the germline V gene are SQVTM and ANQGSEA. The CDR3 has 14 amino acids. V lost 4 bases to trimming and J lost 0 bases, with 12 bases between them. The authors' processing: For nucleated cells, counts were estimated from reference gene primer amplification. The assay was immunoSEQ multiplex PCR, and TCRdb's table has in-frame clones only and misses some. Clone size and the V and J calls come from that table; the DNA yielded D and trimming. Altogether about 130,000 clones are present, over 60% being singletons, with the ten largest covering about 40%. This TCR was sampled from a man aged 35-49 years with active or convalescent COVID-19. Sequencing was performed on peripheral blood. The chain has TRBV29-1 and TRBJ1-2; D unresolved. Here the CDR3 DNA reads TGCAGCGTTGGGTCGTCGGTTACTAACTATGGCTACACCTTC. This codes for CSVGSSVTNYGYTF.